This TCR beta chain is from a study of siplizumab effects on memory and regulatory T cells. The V end lost 7 bases, the J end lost 8 bases, and 20 bases lay between the germline ends. Germline CDR1 and CDR2: WSHSY and SAAADI. This CDR3 has 14 residues. The repertoire was sequenced with immunoSEQ multiplex PCR; TCRdb's copy has only in-frame clones and lacks some. The sample has approximately 70,000 clones, under 95% seen once. Sequencing used CD8+ T cells sorted from blood. This rearrangement joins TRBV10-2 to TRBJ1-1, with TRBD1 as a possible D gene (6 bases). This clonotype was sampled from a human donor in good health. The CDR3: CASTSFRDGQEAFF. CDR3 DNA: TGCGCCAGCACCAGCTTCCGGGACGGACAGGAAGCTTTCTTT.